The rows below give T cell receptor beta chains drawn from one sample of a study of PD-1 blockade in classical Hodgkin lymphoma. Profiling relied on immunoSEQ multiplex PCR, and the TCRdb table lists in-frame clones only, not all of them. Of nearly 25,000 clones in the sample, 72% were seen once. Specimen: peripheral blood mononuclear cells (PBMCs), collected before the fourth cycle of nivolumab. The receptors here all came from a human donor with classical Hodgkin lymphoma. The CDR3 runs from the conserved cysteine through the conserved F or W. A D gene is named only where the DNA matches it firmly. Size is omitted from some rows. Given values are once, few, many or a class for expanded clones.

NA,TRBJ1-4,NA,TRBV7-9,TGTGCCAGCAGCCCCGGCTATACGGAAAAACTGTTTTTT,CASSPGYTEKLFF
NA,TRBJ1-1,NA,TRBV11-2,TGCGCCAGCAGCCAAGATGGAACGGGGCCGACCGCTGAAGCTTTCTTT,CASSQDGTGPTAEAFF
NA,TRBJ2-5,NA,TRBV7-3,TGTGCCAGCAGCTTAGGGTCAGAAGAGACCCAGTACTTC,CASSLGSEETQYF
NA,TRBJ2-7,TRBD2,TRBV4-3,TGCGCCAGCAGCCCTCAGGTTGGGGTGTTGTCAGGACTAGTCTCCTACGAGCAGTACTTC,CASSPQVGVLSGLVSYEQYF
NA,TRBJ1-1,NA,TRBV18,TGTGCCAGCTCACCAATGGCGAACACTGAAGCTTTCTTT,CASSPMANTEAFF
once,TRBJ1-2,NA,TRBV5-1,TGCGCCAGCAGCTTGGATGCAAAGGCAGTCTATGGCTACACCTTC,CASSLDAKAVYGYTF
NA,TRBJ2-3,NA,TRBV6-1,TGTGCCAGCAGTGAATGGGGGGTAGCGGACACAGATACGCAGTATTTT,CASSEWGVADTDTQYF
NA,TRBJ1-1,NA,TRBV7-9,TGTGCCAGCAGCTTAGGGGCTATAAACACTGAAGCTTTCTTT,CASSLGAINTEAFF
NA,TRBJ1-3,NA,TRBV6-6,TGTGCCAGCAGTTCCTTAGCCGGAAACACCATATATTTT,CASSSLAGNTIYF
NA,TRBJ2-3,NA,TRBV14,TGTGCCAGCAGCCAAGAGACCCGCACAGATACGCAGTATTTT,CASSQETRTDTQYF
NA,TRBJ2-7,TRBD2,TRBV27,TGTGCCAGCAGCGTCCTAGCGGGGATCTACGAGCAGTACTTC,CASSVLAGIYEQYF
NA,TRBJ2-4,NA,TRBV27,TGTGCCAGCAGTTCGACAGCAAAAAACATTCAGTACTTC,CASSSTAKNIQYF
NA,TRBJ2-1,TRBD1,TRBV7-9,TGTGCCAGCTTTTGGACAGGGGGGAACAATGAGCAGTTCTTC,CASFWTGGNNEQFF
NA,TRBJ2-1,TRBD2,TRBV28,TGTGCCAGCAGTTCTGGGGGGGTCCATGAGCAGTTCTTC,CASSSGGVHEQFF
NA,TRBJ1-1,NA,TRBV6-5,TGTGCCAGCAGACCGCCCTACCAGAACACTGAAGCTTTCTTT,CASRPPYQNTEAFF
NA,TRBJ2-2,TRBD2,TRBV7-9,TGTGCCAGCAGCTTCGGGGGGGTTGACACCGGGGAGCTGTTTTTT,CASSFGGVDTGELFF
NA,TRBJ2-7,NA,TRBV28,TGTGCCAGCAGTTTTAGGGAACGTTCCTACGAGCAGTACTTC,CASSFRERSYEQYF
NA,TRBJ2-1,TRBD2,TRBV7-8,TGTGCCAGCAGCTTAGAGGGCGGGGGGGCCGATGAGCAGTTCTTC,CASSLEGGGADEQFF
NA,TRBJ2-1,NA,TRBV7-8,TGTGCCAGCAGCCAGAGACTAGTTGGTCTGTTCTTC,CASSQRLVGLFF
NA,TRBJ2-2,NA,TRBV25-1,TGTGCCAGCAGGATGGCGGGAAACACCGGGGAGCTGTTTTTT,CASRMAGNTGELFF
few,TRBJ1-4,NA,TRBV5-6,TGTGCCAGCATGCGGTCCGCCCTAGGACGCCTTAATGAAAAACTGTTTTTT,CASMRSALGRLNEKLFF
NA,TRBJ2-3,NA,TRBV2,TGTGCCAGCAGCCCCGATAACGGGGATACGCAGTATTTT,CASSPDNGDTQYF
NA,TRBJ2-3,TRBD2,TRBV7-9,TGTGCCAGCAGCCCGGGATGGAGCGGGGGGGGCACAGATACGCAGTATTTT,CASSPGWSGGGTDTQYF
NA,TRBJ1-2,TRBD1,TRBV10-3,TGTGCCATCAGTGAGCAGGGACAGGGCTATGGCTACACCTTC,CAISEQGQGYGYTF
NA,TRBJ2-3,NA,TRBV20-1,TGCAGTGCTCCGAAGGGAGATACGCAGTATTTT,CSAPKGDTQYF
few,TRBJ2-5,TRBD2,TRBV6-1,TGTGCCAGCAGTGAGTCTAGCGGGGGAGAGACCCAGTACTTC,CASSESSGGETQYF
NA,TRBJ2-5,NA,TRBV6-5,TGTGCCAGCAGTTACGGGGTCGAGGGGGAGACCCAGTACTTC,CASSYGVEGETQYF
NA,TRBJ2-5,NA,TRBV9,TGTGCCAGCAGCCCCCGGACGGACAGAGGAGAGACCCAGTACTTC,CASSPRTDRGETQYF
NA,TRBJ2-6,NA,TRBV11-2,TGTGCCAGCAGCTTGGGGGTGCAGGGAAAAGCTGGGGCCAACGTCCTGACTTTC,CASSLGVQGKAGANVLTF
few,TRBJ2-7,NA,TRBV28,TGTGCCAGCAGACCCCCCAGGGTTGGGATCGAGCAGTACTTC,CASRPPRVGIEQYF
NA,TRBJ2-1,TRBD2,TRBV14,TGTGCCAGCAGCCCCGGGACTACCTATGTAGATGAGCAGTTCTTC,CASSPGTTYVDEQFF
NA,TRBJ1-5,NA,TRBV2,TGTGCCAGCAGTGAACAGGGGTCGGGTCAGCCCCAGCATTTT,CASSEQGSGQPQHF
NA,TRBJ2-2,TRBD1,TRBV5-1,TGCGCCAGCAGCCTTCGTACAGGGGGCGATACCGGGGAGCTGTTTTTT,CASSLRTGGDTGELFF
NA,TRBJ2-7,TRBD1,TRBV28,TGTGCCAGTAAGAGACAGGGCTACGAGCAGTACTTC,CASKRQGYEQYF
once,TRBJ2-5,NA,TRBV7-2,TGTGCCAGCAGCGGCGCCCCGGGACGCAATAGGGAGACCCAGTACTTC,CASSGAPGRNRETQYF
NA,TRBJ1-3,NA,TRBV6-4,TGTGCCAGCACTCCTCAGGGATGGAGCTCTGGAAACACCATATATTTT,CASTPQGWSSGNTIYF
NA,TRBJ1-6,NA,TRBV6-6,TGTGCCAGCAGTTTCTCAAATTCACCCCTCCACTTT,CASSFSNSPLHF
NA,TRBJ2-2,NA,TRBV5-1,TGCGCCAGCAGCCCCCTTGACTACACAATTAACGGGGAGCTGTTTTTT,CASSPLDYTINGELFF
few,TRBJ1-5,NA,TRBV6-1,TGTGCAACCCATCCCGACTTGACTCAGCCCCAGCATTTT,CATHPDLTQPQHF
NA,TRBJ2-1,NA,TRBV15,TGTGCCACCAGCAGAAACGACGGGGACCCCTACAATGAGCAGTTCTTC,CATSRNDGDPYNEQFF
few,TRBJ2-3,TRBD2,TRBV11-2,TGTGCCAGCAGCTTACCCGCTAGCGGGTTCGTTAGCACAGATACGCAGTATTTT,CASSLPASGFVSTDTQYF
NA,TRBJ1-5,TRBD1,TRBV6-5,TGTGCCAGCAGTGGGCCAGGGGGCACTCAGCCCCAGCATTTT,CASSGPGGTQPQHF
few,TRBJ1-4,NA,TRBV29-1,TGCAGCGGGACCCCCGGGGAGGGAGAAAAACTGTTTTTT,CSGTPGEGEKLFF
NA,TRBJ2-3,TRBD2,TRBV6-5,TGTGCCAGCAGTCCGACTAGCGGGGGATCAGATACGCAGTATTTT,CASSPTSGGSDTQYF
medium-sized,TRBJ2-2,NA,TRBV10-1,TGCGCCAGCAGTAACCCGAACACCGGGGAGCTGTTTTTT,CASSNPNTGELFF